This record covers a single T cell receptor beta chain. This sample stems from a study of cytomegalovirus exposure and HLA in healthy donors. With 60 Vbeta and 13 Jbeta primers, the PCR was carried out. Sequenced by immunoSEQ multiplex PCR; TCRdb stores in-frame clones only, minus some. The profile covers some 200,000 clones, with over 70% appearing a single time and around 4% taken by the ten largest. Germline CDR1 and CDR2: MNHNY and SVGAGI (reference sequence). This CDR3 is built from 16 residues. Trimming removed 0 bases from V and 4 bases from J; junction bases left unmatched: 7. Sequenced input: PBMCs. This sequence joins TRBV6-6 and TRBJ2-7; 9 nucleotides align to TRBD2. The TCR originated in a man aged 45-60 years in good health and CMV-seronegative. The CDR3 loop is CASSYSGGGGTYEQYF. In DNA form, the CDR3 reads TGTGCCAGCAGTTACTCGGGCGGGGGGGGAACGTACGAGCAGTACTTC.